The rows below give T cell receptor beta chains drawn from one sample of a study of blood T cell repertoires in COVID-19. Assay used: immunoSEQ multiplex PCR; TCRdb lists only in-frame clones, some missing. The sample carries roughly 180,000 clones, 75% to 90% recorded once. Sequencing was done on a sample of PBMCs or T cells enriched from blood (not recorded which). The receptors derive from a man aged 35 to 55 who had recovered from COVID-19. The CDR3 runs from the conserved cysteine through the conserved F or W. D genes are given only for firm matches. Only part of the rows carry a size: once, few, many, or a class if the clone is expanded.

>NA|TRBD2|TRBV27
CASSSNSGEVFYEQYF
>NA|TRBD1|TRBV6-5
CASREGGQATEAFF
>NA|NA|TRBV5-1
CASSLAAGSGNTIYF
>NA|NA|TRBV7-9
CASSPSASKETQYF
>NA|TRBD1|TRBV24-1
CATSQSPGQGTDTEAFF
>NA|TRBD2|TRBV12-5
CASGLVQSGANTGELFF
>NA|NA|TRBV28
CASSLGGGGQETQYF
>NA|NA|TRBV28
CASSFLQGGNQPQHF
>NA|TRBD2|TRBV5-1
CASSFTGTSTTGELFF
>NA|TRBD2|TRBV7-8
CASSNLAASYEQYF
>NA|NA|TRBV30
CAWTGVDSPLHF
>NA|NA|TRBV28
CASSPSTGYTF
>once|TRBD1|TRBV18
CASSRKSVQQGMLYGYTF
>NA|NA|TRBV10-3
CAISSDKTKINEQFF
>NA|NA|TRBV5-1
CASSPGGTPEAFF
>NA|TRBD1|TRBV6-5
CASSLEDRVWGLFF
>few|NA|TRBV7-9
CASSPGLGPNYGYTF
>many|NA|TRBV6-4
CASSAGNTGELFF
>NA|TRBD1|TRBV7-6
CASSLGQGSDEQYF
>NA|NA|TRBV11-3
CASSLAGYGSPLHF
>NA|NA|TRBV4-1
CASSQDFGGTGYTF
>NA|NA|TRBV11-3
CASSFTPYEQYF
>NA|NA|TRBV3-1/TRBV3-2
CASSPGLYNEQFF
>NA|TRBD1|TRBV9
CASSPDRGYEQYF
>NA|TRBD1|TRBV19
CASSPGQGVSSPLHF
>NA|TRBD1|TRBV7-8
CASSLRTGGGEKLFF
>NA|NA|TRBV6-5
CASRPDRALGTEAFF
>NA|TRBD2|TRBV5-6
CASSLNSGNSYEQYF